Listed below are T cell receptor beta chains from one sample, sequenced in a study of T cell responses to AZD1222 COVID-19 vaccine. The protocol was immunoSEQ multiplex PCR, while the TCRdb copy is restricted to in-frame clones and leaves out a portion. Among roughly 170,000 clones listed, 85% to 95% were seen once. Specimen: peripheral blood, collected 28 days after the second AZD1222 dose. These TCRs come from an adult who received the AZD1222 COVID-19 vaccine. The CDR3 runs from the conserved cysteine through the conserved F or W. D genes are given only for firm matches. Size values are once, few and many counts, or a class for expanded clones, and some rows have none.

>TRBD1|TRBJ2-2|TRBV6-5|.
CASSYAGQGLGELFF
TGTGCCAGCAGTTACGCCGGACAGGGGCTCGGGGAGCTGTTTTTT
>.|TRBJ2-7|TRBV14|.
CASSQDQAYEQYF
TGTGCCAGCAGCCAAGATCAAGCCTACGAGCAGTACTTC
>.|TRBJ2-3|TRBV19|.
CASSGSTDTQYF
TGTGCCAGTAGTGGATCCACAGATACGCAGTATTTT
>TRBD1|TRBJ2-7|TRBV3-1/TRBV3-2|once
CASSQDMGDRGYEQYF
TGTGCCAGCAGCCAAGATATGGGGGACAGGGGCTACGAGCAGTACTTC
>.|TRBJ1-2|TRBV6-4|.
CASSETGLHYGYTF
TGTGCCAGCAGTGAAACAGGGTTACACTATGGCTACACCTTC
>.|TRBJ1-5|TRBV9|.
CASSAEGGIGQPQHF
TGTGCCAGCAGCGCTGAGGGGGGAATTGGGCAGCCCCAGCATTTT
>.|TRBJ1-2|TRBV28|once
CASSSDYGYTF
TGTGCCAGCAGTTCTGACTATGGCTACACCTTC
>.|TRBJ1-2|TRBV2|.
CASSASPNYGYTF
TGTGCCAGCAGTGCCAGTCCTAACTATGGCTACACCTTC
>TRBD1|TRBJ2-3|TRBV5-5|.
CASSFAGGPVTDTQYF
TGTGCCAGCAGCTTCGCAGGGGGCCCGGTCACAGATACGCAGTATTTT
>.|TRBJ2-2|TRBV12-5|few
CASGQGSGTGELFF
TGTGCTAGTGGTCAGGGAAGTGGCACCGGGGAGCTGTTTTTT
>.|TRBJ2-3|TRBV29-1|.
CSVERTGTDTQYF
TGCAGCGTTGAACGGACGGGCACAGATACGCAGTATTTT
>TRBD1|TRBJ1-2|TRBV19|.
CATGTVNRPGYTF
TGTGCCACTGGGACAGTCAATCGGCCTGGCTACACCTTC
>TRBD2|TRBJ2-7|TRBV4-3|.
CPPSPRGGAYEQYF
TGCCCCCCCAGCCCCCGGGGAGGGGCCTACGAGCAGTACTTC
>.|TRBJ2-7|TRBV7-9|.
CASSSALTYEQYF
TGTGCCAGCAGCTCAGCGCTTACCTACGAGCAGTACTTC
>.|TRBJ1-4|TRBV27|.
CASSLYFATNEKLFF
TGTGCCAGCAGTTTGTATTTTGCAACTAATGAAAAACTGTTTTTT
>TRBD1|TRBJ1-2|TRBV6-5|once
CASTTARDSVNGYTF
TGTGCCAGCACGACCGCCCGGGACAGTGTAAATGGCTACACCTTC
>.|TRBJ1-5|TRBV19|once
CASSRDANQPQHF
TGTGCCAGTAGTAGGGACGCTAATCAGCCCCAGCATTTT
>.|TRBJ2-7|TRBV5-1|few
CASSVGRRVSYEQYF
TGCGCCAGCAGCGTGGGGCGCCGCGTCTCCTACGAGCAGTACTTC
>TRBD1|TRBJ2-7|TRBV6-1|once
CASSEAHRGYEQYF
TGTGCCAGCAGTGAAGCGCACAGGGGGTACGAGCAGTACTTC
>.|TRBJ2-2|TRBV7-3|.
CASSWGATGELFF
TGTGCCAGCAGCTGGGGGGCGACCGGGGAGCTGTTTTTT
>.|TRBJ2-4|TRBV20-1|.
CSASDSLKAGAKNIQYF
TGCAGTGCTAGTGACTCCCTTAAGGCGGGAGCCAAAAACATTCAGTACTTC
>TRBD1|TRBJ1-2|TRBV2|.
CASSSDRVYGYTF
TGTGCCAGCAGCTCGGACAGGGTATATGGCTACACCTTC
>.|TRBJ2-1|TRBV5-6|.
CASSFWGRAGNEQFF
TGTGCCAGCAGCTTCTGGGGGCGCGCAGGCAATGAGCAGTTCTTC
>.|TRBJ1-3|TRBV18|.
CASSPRGNGNTIYF
TGTGCCAGCTCACCAAGGGGGAACGGAAACACCATATATTTT
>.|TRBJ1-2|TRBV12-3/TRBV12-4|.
CASSRQAYGYTF
TGTGCCAGCAGCAGACAGGCCTATGGCTACACCTTC
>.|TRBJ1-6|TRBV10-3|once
CATTENNSPLHF
TGTGCCACCACGGAAAATAATTCACCCCTCCACTTT
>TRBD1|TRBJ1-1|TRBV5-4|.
CASSLDRGSTEAFF
TGTGCCAGCAGTTTGGACAGGGGAAGCACTGAAGCTTTCTTT
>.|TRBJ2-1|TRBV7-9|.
CASSLGQGGYNEQFF
TGTGCCAGCAGCTTAGGACAGGGAGGCTACAATGAGCAGTTCTTC
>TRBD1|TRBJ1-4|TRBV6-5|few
CASGQRTGKREKLFF
TGTGCCAGCGGCCAGCGGACAGGAAAGCGAGAAAAACTGTTTTTT